One sample yielded the 21 T cell receptor beta chains listed below, sequenced in a study of blood T cell repertoires in COVID-19. Only in-frame clones appear in the TCRdb table, and some are missing; sequencing was by immunoSEQ multiplex PCR. The sample has 350,000 or so clones; about 86% are singletons. Material: PBMCs or T cells enriched from blood (not recorded which). Receptors were obtained from a woman aged 40 to 50 with acute COVID-19.

This rearrangement joins TRBV18 to TRBJ2-3; 14 nucleotides match TRBD2. This CDR3 contains 17 residues. Germline V CDR1 and CDR2: KGHSH, LQKENI. The trim removed 3 bases at V and 3 bases at J, leaving 5 bases unmatched. The CDR3 loop is CASSPGLAGVKTDTQYF. In DNA form, the CDR3 reads TGTGCCAGCTCACCGGGACTAGCGGGAGTTAAGACAGATACGCAGTATTTT. The full variable domain, completed using reference TRBV18 and TRBJ2-3, is NAGVMQNPRHLVRRRGQEARLRCSPMKGHSHVYWYRQLPEEGLKFMVYLQKENIIDESGMPKERFSAEFPKEGPSILRIQQVVRGDSAAYFCASSPGLAGVKTDTQYFGPGTRLTVL.

This chain joins TRBV19 and TRBJ2-2; the D is unclear. Trimming pared 7 bases from V and 4 bases from J, leaving 13 bases between. This CDR3 comprises 14 residues. The V gene's germline CDR1 is LNHDA and CDR2 SQIVND (reference sequence). This CDR3 reads CASTYGRSTGELFF. The CDR3, as DNA: TGTGCCAGTACTTATGGCCGCAGCACCGGGGAGCTGTTTTTT.

A single count supports this clone. This rearrangement joins TRBV9 to TRBJ2-7, with 8 bases that match TRBD1. Losses at the gene ends were 2 bases for V and 7 bases for J; bases not matched to a gene: 8. This CDR3 has 14 residues. CDR1 and CDR2 (germline): SGDLS, YYNGEE. The CDR3 bases are TGTGCCAGCAGCGTGGGCAGGGGGCAGAGGGAGCAGTACTTC. This codes for CASSVGRGQREQYF.

The genes are TRBV18 and TRBJ2-5; D might be TRBD2 (5 bases). This CDR3 is 16 amino acids long. Germline assignment: CDR1 KGHSH and CDR2 LQKENI. V lost 2 bases and J 5 bases, leaving 18 bases between the germline ends. The DNA of the CDR3 is TGTGCCAGCTCACCAGGGCAGGTGCCAGGAGGTGAGACCCAGTACTTC. Translating gives CASSPGQVPGGETQYF.

In regard to this clone: The sample holds other DNA sequences that translate to the same CDR3. V and J are TRBV7-2 and TRBJ2-1, with 8 nucleotides matching TRBD1. The CDR3 extends over 15 amino acids. Per germline, CDR1 SGHTA and CDR2 FQGNSA. V shed 6 bases and J 1 base; nucleotides not matched to a gene: 5. The CDR3: CASSSDRGSYNEQFF. The DNA for the CDR3 is TGTGCCAGCAGTAGCGACAGGGGTTCCTACAATGAGCAGTTCTTC.

The CDR3 here is CASSSPGLGSREQFF. CDR3 DNA: TGTGCCAGCAGCTCGCCGGGACTAGGCTCGCGTGAGCAGTTCTTC. The chain carries TRBV28 and TRBJ2-1; TRBD2 matches at 8 bases. Germline lookup yields CDR1 MDHEN and CDR2 SYDVKM. CDR3 length: 15 amino acids. With V trimmed by 6 bases and J by 9 bases, 13 bases remained unmatched.

In the case of this clone: A much larger clone lies a single base off, so this may be a read error. This chain uses TRBV6-5 with TRBJ2-7; 11 nucleotides match TRBD2. The CDR3 loop spans 13 amino acids. The V gene's germline CDR1 is MNHEY and CDR2 SVGAGI. V shed 5 bases, J shed 4 bases, and the junction held 1 base outside the gene matches. In DNA form, the CDR3 reads TGTGCCAGCAGTACTAGCGGGAGTTACGAGCAGTACTTC. Its protein is CASSTSGSYEQYF.

The J gene is TRBJ2-4, the V gene TRBV10-3; 10 nucleotides agree with TRBD2. Trimming at V came to 11 bases and at J to 3 bases, leaving 7 bases not matched to a gene. The CDR3 runs 14 residues. CDR1 ENHRY and CDR2 SYGVKD come from the germline V gene. In nucleotides, the CDR3 is TGTGCCGTGAGCGGGAGGGCGGGCAAAAACATTCAGTACTTC. Its translation: CAVSGRAGKNIQYF.

The chain couples TRBV18 to TRBJ1-4; unclear D gene. Germline CDR1 and CDR2: KGHSH and LQKENI. The ends were cut back, 3 bases at V and 1 base at J, with 12 bases in the middle. The CDR3 spans 16 residues. The CDR3 loop reads CASSPAGFGTNEKLFF. DNA of the CDR3: TGTGCCAGCTCACCGGCGGGTTTCGGAACTAATGAAAAACTGTTTTTT.

This clone was counted between two and nine times. The chain has TRBV6-4 and TRBJ2-2; no reliable D call. CDR1 is MRHNA and CDR2 is SNTAGT in the germline V gene. V was cut by 2 bases and J by 5 bases, with 9 bases left in between. The CDR3 spans 14 residues. The CDR3 sequence is CASSDTPETGELFF. The DNA of the CDR3 is TGTGCCAGCAGTGACACGCCGGAGACCGGGGAGCTGTTTTTT.

This chain links TRBV19 with TRBJ1-1; D not resolved. The CDR3 runs to 12 residues. Germline-derived CDR1 and CDR2 are LNHDA and SQIVND (reference sequence). V lost 3 bases and J lost 9, with 11 bases in between. The CDR3: CASSIGFWQAFF. CDR3 DNA sequence: TGTGCCAGTAGTATTGGTTTTTGGCAAGCTTTCTTT.

This clone was recorded a few times. This chain uses TRBV10-3 with TRBJ1-2, with 8 bases that match TRBD1. J lost 4 bases, V lost 7 bases, and 5 bases had no gene match. The V gene's germline CDR1 is ENHRY and CDR2 SYGVKD. This CDR3 is 13 amino acids long. The chain's CDR3 is CAITPGTGYGYTF. CDR3 coding DNA: TGTGCCATCACCCCGGGGACAGGCTATGGCTACACCTTC.

Only one count was recorded for this clone. The CDR3 DNA sequence: TGTGCCAGCAGCCATAGTCCCATAACCTCTGGAAACACCATATATTTT. Translation: CASSHSPITSGNTIYF. This sequence joins TRBV3-1 (or the pseudogene TRBV3-2) and TRBJ1-3; D unclear. CDR1 LGHDT and CDR2 YNNKEL come from the germline V gene (reference sequence). The CDR3 length is 16 residues. Trimming stripped 3 bases from V and 0 bases from J, with 12 bases between.

In this sample, this clone turned up once. The V gene is TRBV29-1, the J gene TRBJ2-7; TRBD1 aligns across 9 bases. CDR1 is SQVTM and CDR2 is ANQGSEA in the germline V gene. J was trimmed by 4 bases and V by 2 bases; bases with no gene match: 9. There are 15 residues in the CDR3. CDR3 region: CSVEKGQGSSYEQYF. DNA of the CDR3: TGCAGCGTTGAAAAGGGACAGGGATCTTCTTACGAGCAGTACTTC.

This clone is a singleton in its sample. The chain is built from TRBV15 and TRBJ1-4; weak D call: TRBD1 (5 bases). V was trimmed by 0 bases and J by 10 bases, leaving 15 bases between them. The length of the CDR3 is 15 residues. CDR1 LNHNV and CDR2 YYDKDF come from the germline V gene (reference sequence). CDR3 sequence: CATSRDIVTAGKLFF. The CDR3 DNA reads as TGTGCCACCAGCAGAGATATAGTGACAGCAGGAAAACTGTTTTTT.

V is TRBV14 and J is TRBJ2-4, with D uncertain. V shed 0 bases and J shed 15 bases, with 15 bases lying between them. CDR3 size: 13 residues. Germline lookup yields CDR1 SGHDN and CDR2 FVKESK. CDR3 nucleotides: TGTGCCAGCAGCCAAGAAGTAAGTGGGCCTTGGTACTTC. Protein: CASSQEVSGPWYF. Full variable domain (missing parts from reference TRBV14 and TRBJ2-4): EAGVTQFPSHSVIEKGQTVTLRCDPISGHDNLYWYRRVMGKEIKFLLHFVKESKQDESGMPNNRFLAERTGGTYSTLKVQPAELEDSGVYFCASSQEVSGPWYFGAGTRLSVL.

This chain uses TRBV27 with TRBJ2-1, with TRBD1 identical over 8 bases. After removal of 3 bases from V and 8 bases from J, the junction contained 9 bases not matched to a gene. Germline CDR1 is MNHEY and CDR2 is SMNVEV (reference sequence). CDR3 length: 15 amino acids. For the CDR3, the DNA is TGTGCCAGCAGTTTCCCAGGACAGGGTTTGGATGAGCAGTTCTTC. Translation: CASSFPGQGLDEQFF.

V and J are TRBV19 and TRBJ1-6, with 7 bases lining up with TRBD1. Germline V CDR1 and CDR2: LNHDA, SQIVND (reference sequence). There are 15 residues in the CDR3. With 5 bases clipped from V and 10 bases from J, the junction kept 11 bases outside the gene matches. The CDR3 is CASSPKDRVWSPLHF. CDR3 in DNA: TGTGCCAGTAGTCCAAAAGACAGGGTGTGGTCACCCCTCCACTTT.

This clone has a handful of counts. The V and J genes are TRBV5-5 and TRBJ1-5, with 10 positions matching TRBD1. Germline CDR1 and CDR2: SGHKS and YYEKEE (reference sequence). Trimming took 5 bases from V and 7 from J; bases not matched to a gene: 9. CDR3 length: 15 residues. The CDR3 region has the DNA TGTGCCAGCAGGCCCGGGACAGGGGTAAGGCAGCCCCAGCATTTT. It yields the protein CASRPGTGVRQPQHF.

The chain is built from TRBV2 and TRBJ1-2; maybe TRBD1 (5 bases). Germline assignment: CDR1 SNHLY and CDR2 FYNNEI. The CDR3 loop spans 15 amino acids. Deletions cut 1 base from V and 3 bases from J, with 12 bases between. The CDR3 DNA is TGTGCCAGCAGTGAAGGCAGGGCGGTAGACTATGGCTACACCTTC. Residues: CASSEGRAVDYGYTF.

The chain combines TRBV2 with TRBJ1-2; tentatively, D is TRBD1 (6 bases). The ends were cut back, 7 bases at V and 3 bases at J, with 15 bases in the middle. CDR1 is SNHLY and CDR2 is FYNNEI in the germline V gene. The CDR3 length is 14 residues. CDR3 in amino acids: CASTLGGADYGYTF. The CDR3 DNA is TGTGCCAGCACGCTTGGGGGCGCCGACTATGGCTACACCTTC.